Presented here are 23 T cell receptor beta chains from one specimen sequenced in a study of regulatory T cells in long-lasting Graves disease. Time point indicated: persistent/refractory GD, antithyroid drugs over 5 years with positive TRAb. Isolated PBMC RNA provided the starting material for the TCR library. CDR3-region Arm-PCR and iRepertoire HTBI primers produced the TCR beta libraries. Each CDR3 protein is one row after TCRdb ran MiXCR on the multiplex PCR reads. The sample includes 300,000 to 400,000 distinct CDR3 sequences, about 19% of them seen just once. The sample here was peripheral blood mononuclear cells (PBMCs), taken when the disease was refractory, from a patient treated with antithyroid drugs. The origin of the receptors is a female donor with Graves disease.

This chain uses TRBV3-1 with TRBJ1-6; a possible D gene is TRBD1 (5 bases). Germline V gene lookup returns CDR1 LGHDT and CDR2 YNNKEL (reference sequence). V was trimmed by 0 bases and J by 0 bases, leaving 12 bases between them. The CDR3 is 18 amino acids. The CDR3 DNA reads TGTGCCAGCAGCCAAGATGGGGGTCTGAGCTCCTATAATTCACCCCTCCACTTT. Translating it yields CASSQDGGLSSYNSPLHF.

This clonotype was picked up many times. This chain connects TRBV20-1 to TRBJ2-7, with 10 bases aligning to TRBD2. There are 18 residues in the CDR3. Trimming cost V 0 bases and J 2 bases; bases outside gene matches: 13. Per the germline V gene, CDR1 is DFQATT and CDR2 is SNEGSKA (reference sequence). The CDR3: CSARDRASGSFRAYEQYF. CDR3 in DNA: TGCAGTGCTAGAGATAGGGCTAGCGGGAGTTTCAGGGCCTACGAGCAGTACTTC.

As for this clonotype: A much larger clone is a single base away; this may be a read error. The chain joins TRBV7-6 to TRBJ1-6; D unresolved. CDR3 size: 12 residues. Germline V lookup: CDR1 SGHVS, CDR2 FNYEAQ. The CDR3, as DNA: TGTGCCAGCAGCTCCTATAATTCATCCCTCCACTTT. Translated, it gives CASSSYNSSLHF.

This clonotype has only a few counts. The chain combines TRBV30 with TRBJ2-6, with D possibly TRBD1 on 6 matching bases. Trimming removed 4 bases from V and 0 bases from J, with 16 bases in between. Germline V CDR1 and CDR2: GTSNPN, SVGIG (reference sequence). This CDR3 contains 17 residues. The CDR3 loop reads CAWKRGSLISGANVLTF. CDR3 in DNA: TGTGCCTGGAAGAGGGGGTCACTGATCTCTGGGGCCAACGTCCTGACTTTC.

This clonotype was counted only a few times. The chain recombines TRBV7-9 with TRBJ2-4; unclear D gene. CDR3 length equals 13 residues. Germline CDR1 reads SEHNR; CDR2 reads FQNEAQ (reference sequence). V was pared by 3 bases and J by 4 bases, with 7 bases between. Here the CDR3 reads CASSFGVKNIQYF. The CDR3 nucleotides are TGTGCCAGCAGCTTCGGTGTAAAAAACATTCAGTACTTC.

In this sample, this clonotype turned up many times. The chain employs TRBV28 and TRBJ2-7; tentative D call: TRBD2 (6 bases). Germline CDR1 is MDHEN and CDR2 is SYDVKM. Trimming stripped 6 bases from V and 1 base from J, with 13 bases between. The CDR3 contains 14 residues. The CDR3 coding sequence is TGTGCCAGCAGCACCGGGACTTCGTCCTACGAGCAGTACTTC. Its protein product is CASSTGTSSYEQYF.

This clonotype has at least ten counts. The rearrangement links TRBV5-1 to TRBJ1-4; 7 bases match TRBD1. The CDR3 is 13 residues long. Germline assignment: CDR1 SGHRS and CDR2 YFSETQ. J was trimmed by 5 bases and V by 4 bases; bases with no gene match: 2. The CDR3 reads CASSTTGNEKLFF. Here the CDR3 DNA reads TGCGCCAGCAGCACGACAGGGAATGAAAAACTGTTTTTT.

This clonotype appeared a few times. The chain recombines TRBV20-1 with TRBJ2-1; D perhaps matches TRBD2 (6 bases). V was trimmed by 5 bases and J by 0 bases, leaving 20 bases between them. Per the germline V gene, CDR1 is DFQATT and CDR2 is SNEGSKA (reference sequence). CDR3 length: 17 amino acids. The CDR3 DNA sequence: TGCAGTGCTTACCTAGCTAGGGAGGCTACCTCCTACAATGAGCAGTTCTTC. Translating gives CSAYLAREATSYNEQFF.

This chain joins TRBV12-3 or TRBV12-4 and TRBJ2-7; D gene unclear. The CDR3 covers 14 residues. The V end was cut by 8 bases, the J end by 3 bases, with 17 bases between. The CDR3 is CASAASPPIYEQYF. The CDR3 DNA follows: TGTGCCAGCGCGGCCTCACCCCCTATCTACGAGCAGTACTTC.

This clonotype was detected many times. V and J are TRBV24-1 and TRBJ2-7; D not resolved. Per the germline V gene, CDR1 is KGHDR and CDR2 is SFDVKD. The CDR3 is made up of 13 amino acids. The germline V and J ends were trimmed by 3 bases and 0 bases, with 5 bases remaining between them. CDR3 amino acids: CATSDRNSYEQYF. DNA of the CDR3: TGTGCCACCAGTGATCGTAACTCCTACGAGCAGTACTTC.

This clonotype was detected only a few times. The rearrangement uses TRBV5-6 and TRBJ1-2; D is unresolved. V lost 4 bases to trimming and J lost 2 bases, with 9 bases between them. This CDR3 spans 13 amino acids. Germline-derived CDR1 and CDR2 are SGHDT and YYEEEE. This CDR3 reads CASSTAGNYGYTF. DNA of the CDR3: TGTGCCAGCAGCACTGCGGGGAACTATGGCTACACCTTC.

The genes are TRBV7-9 and TRBJ1-1; possible D gene TRBD1, 6 bases. V was shortened by 5 bases and J by 0 bases, with 13 bases between the two germline ends. Per germline, CDR1 SEHNR and CDR2 FQNEAQ (reference sequence). CDR3 size: 15 residues. CDR3 sequence reads: CASSPRTEMNTEAFF. The DNA of the CDR3 is TGTGCCAGCAGCCCTAGGACAGAGATGAACACTGAAGCTTTCTTT. The variable domain in full, completed from reference TRBV7-9 and TRBJ1-1, reads DTGVSQNPRHKITKRGQNVTFRCDPISEHNRLYWYRQTLGQGPEFLTYFQNEAQLEKSRLLSDRFSAERPKGSFSTLEIQRTEQGDSAMYLCASSPRTEMNTEAFFGQGTRLTVV.

This clonotype was seen many times. The V gene is TRBV12-3 or TRBV12-4, the J gene TRBJ2-7; the match to TRBD2 covers 10 bases. The CDR3 totals 15 residues. V lost 4 bases to trimming and J lost 1 base; unmatched junction nucleotides: 4. The CDR3 region is CASSSGAGGSYEQYF. In nucleotides, the CDR3 is TGTGCCAGCAGTTCAGGAGCGGGAGGGTCCTACGAGCAGTACTTC.

This clonotype was detected many times. This chain joins TRBV20-1 and TRBJ1-5; 8 positions match TRBD1. From germline, CDR1 is DFQATT and CDR2 SNEGSKA (reference sequence). The trim removed 4 bases at V and 0 bases at J, leaving 5 bases unmatched. This CDR3 is 15 amino acids long. The CDR3 is CSATGQGYSNQPQHF. CDR3 DNA: TGCAGTGCTACCGGACAGGGCTATAGCAATCAGCCCCAGCATTTT.

The sample holds many counts of this clonotype. This chain uses TRBV30 with TRBJ2-7; TRBD2 might be the D (5 bases). This CDR3 has 13 residues. The germline V gene has CDR1 GTSNPN and CDR2 SVGIG (reference sequence). V was shortened by 4 bases and J by 1 base, with 11 bases between the two germline ends. The CDR3 coding sequence is TGTGCCTGGAACGGCGGGCGTTCCTACGAGCAGTACTTC. This sequence encodes CAWNGGRSYEQYF.

This clonotype has at least ten counts. V gene TRBV2 combines with J gene TRBJ1-3; D remains unclear. The germline V gene has CDR1 SNHLY and CDR2 FYNNEI. V was shortened by 8 bases and J by 0 bases, with 11 bases between the two germline ends. The CDR3 has 14 amino acids. CDR3 DNA: TGTGCCAGCGGAAAGTATTTCTCTGGAAACACCATATATTTT. Its translation: CASGKYFSGNTIYF.

Many counts were recorded for this clonotype. The rearrangement links TRBV27 to TRBJ1-3; no clear D gene. CDR1 and CDR2 (germline): MNHEY, SMNVEV (reference sequence). The CDR3 covers 13 residues. Trimming took 4 bases from V and 4 from J, leaving 8 bases between them. CDR3 loop: CASSSGRGNTIYF. The CDR3, as DNA: TGTGCCAGCAGTTCAGGACGAGGAAACACCATATATTTT.

This clonotype was observed many times. The chain employs TRBV28 and TRBJ1-5; 8 bases align to TRBD1. The CDR3 runs to 15 residues. CDR1 MDHEN and CDR2 SYDVKM come from the germline V gene. V was clipped by 0 bases and J by 3 bases; unmatched bases: 1. The CDR3 DNA is TGTGCCAGCAGTTTATGGGGACAGGACAATCAGCCCCAGCATTTT. Translated, it gives CASSLWGQDNQPQHF.

This chain uses TRBV7-9 with TRBJ1-2; the D is unclear. Germline values: CDR1 SEHNR, CDR2 FQNEAQ (reference sequence). The CDR3 spans 15 residues. The V end was cut by 2 bases, the J end by 2 bases, with 12 bases between. CDR3 in DNA: TGTGCCAGCAGCTTACTGGGCCCGGGGAACTATGGCTACACCTTC. This encodes CASSLLGPGNYGYTF.

This clonotype was detected ten times or more. V gene TRBV11-1 combines with J gene TRBJ1-6, with 7 bases lining up with TRBD1. The CDR3 spans 14 residues. CDR1 SGHAT and CDR2 FQDESV come from the germline V gene (reference sequence). J lost 8 bases, V lost 6 bases, and 7 bases had no gene match. As DNA, the CDR3 is TGTGCCAGCAGTTCGGGACAGATGTATTCACCCCTCCACTTT. It encodes CASSSGQMYSPLHF.

This clonotype occurred a few times. This chain links TRBV4-3 with TRBJ1-1; no clear D gene. The CDR3 loop spans 15 amino acids. The ends were cut back, 4 bases at V and 1 base at J, with 13 bases in the middle. From germline, CDR1 is LGHNA and CDR2 YSLEER. The CDR3 nucleotides are TGCGCCAGCAGCCTAAGATTAACTGAGAACACTGAAGCTTTCTTT. Translated: CASSLRLTENTEAFF.

For this clonotype: The junction departs from the called germline gene at one end, perhaps through a read error. V gene TRBV9 combines with J gene TRBJ2-7; a possible D gene is TRBD2 (7 bases). CDR3 size: 13 residues. Per germline, CDR1 SGDLS and CDR2 YYNGEE. CDR3 in amino acids: CAGSPQGGAEQYF. The CDR3 DNA reads as TGTGCCGGCAGTCCCCAAGGGGGGGCCGAGCAGTACTTC.

This clonotype was counted ten times or more. The chain has TRBV11-2 and TRBJ2-7; tentative D call: TRBD2 (6 bases). The V end was cut by 6 bases, the J end by 2 bases, with 17 bases between. Looked up from germline, CDR1 is SGHAT and CDR2 is FQNNGV. This CDR3 comprises 15 residues. In nucleotides, the CDR3 is TGTGCCAGCAGTTCAGTAGGGGAGGCCCCCTACGAGCAGTACTTC. As protein: CASSSVGEAPYEQYF.